This T cell receptor (beta chain) was sequenced in a study of T cells after yellow fever vaccination. Study-level findings and limits: Peaking on day 5 versus 15, the secondary response was faster but weaker. Any FACS-sorted repertoire could hold abundant clonotypes that contaminate it from the bulk population.

V lost 1 base and J 2 bases, leaving 13 bases between the germline ends. Germline loops: CDR1 SGHAT, CDR2 FQNNGV. CDR3 length: 16 residues. TCRdb re-derived calls from the 5' RACE reads in MiXCR, one entry per CDR3 protein. The table has hundreds of thousands of distinct CDR3 sequences, roughly 13% seen once. As concerns this clonotype: Antigen: not known.

This receptor was identified in a man under 40 who received the YFV17D yellow fever vaccine. The sample consisted of PBMCs, taken on the day of the yellow fever booster vaccination. This chain connects TRBV11-2 to TRBJ2-3; D not resolved. The CDR3 protein is CASSLVENTHTDTQYF. The CDR3 DNA reads as TGTGCCAGCAGCTTAGTTGAGAACACACACACAGATACGCAGTATTTT.